Listed below are T cell receptor beta chains from one sample, sequenced in a study of long-term antiretroviral therapy in people with HIV. Generated by immunoSEQ multiplex PCR, the TCRdb table keeps only in-frame clones and is missing some. The data hold approximately 15,000 clones, with roughly 80% observed a single time. Sequenced material: unsorted PBMCs, taken 0.1 years after starting antiretroviral therapy. The source of these receptors is a man in his late teens or twenties with HIV. Each CDR3 is given with its conserved first and last residue. D genes are given only for firm matches. Some rows mark clone size as missing; the rest say once, few, many or name a class of expanded clone.

V	J	D	size	CDR3	DNA
TRBV2	TRBJ2-7	TRBD2	once	CASSGTSGTPGEQYF	TGTGCCAGCAGTGGGACTAGCGGGACCCCCGGCGAGCAGTACTTC
TRBV2	TRBJ2-7	TRBD2	few	CASSELASGSYEQYF	TGTGCCAGCAGTGAATTGGCTAGCGGATCCTACGAGCAGTACTTC
TRBV4-3	TRBJ1-1	.	.	CASSHLLGNGVNTEAFF	TGCGCCAGCAGCCACCTGCTCGGAAACGGAGTGAACACTGAAGCTTTCTTT
TRBV4-1	TRBJ2-5	TRBD2	.	CASSQEGGAGGETQYF	TGCGCCAGCAGCCAAGAGGGAGGGGCGGGGGGGGAGACCCAGTACTTC
TRBV27	TRBJ2-1	TRBD1	.	CASSLQPIPGTGYGSEQFF	TGTGCCAGCAGTTTACAACCGATTCCCGGGACAGGGTATGGGAGTGAGCAGTTCTTC
TRBV4-1	TRBJ2-1	.	.	CASSQPRRGYGNEQFF	TGCGCCAGCAGCCAACCTAGGAGGGGGTACGGCAATGAGCAGTTCTTC
TRBV13	TRBJ2-7	TRBD1	.	CASSQGQGTYEQYF	TGTGCCAGCAGCCAGGGACAGGGTACCTACGAGCAGTACTTC
TRBV5-6	TRBJ1-1	.	.	CASSLWNTEAFF	TGTGCCAGCAGCTTGTGGAACACTGAAGCTTTCTTT
TRBV15	TRBJ2-2	.	.	CATSSSSGELFF	TGTGCCACCAGCAGTTCCAGCGGGGAGCTGTTTTTT
TRBV10-3	TRBJ1-2	.	.	CAISDQGIRDYGYTF	TGTGCCATCAGTGACCAGGGGATTCGTGACTATGGCTACACCTTC
TRBV9	TRBJ2-1	.	.	CASTPGGSYNEQFF	TGTGCCAGCACCCCCGGCGGCTCCTACAATGAGCAGTTCTTC
TRBV6-5	TRBJ1-2	.	few	CASVPLGDRNYGYTF	TGTGCCAGCGTCCCTCTGGGGGATCGGAACTATGGCTACACCTTC
TRBV7-9	TRBJ2-5	.	.	CASSLFSVQETQYF	TGTGCCAGCAGCTTATTTAGTGTCCAGGAGACCCAGTACTTC
TRBV13	TRBJ2-3	.	.	CASRGWETDTQYF	TGTGCCAGCAGGGGGTGGGAGACAGATACGCAGTATTTT
TRBV7-9	TRBJ2-7	.	.	CATAGAIGYEQYF	TGTGCCACCGCAGGAGCGATCGGGTACGAGCAGTACTTC
TRBV30	TRBJ2-7	TRBD1	.	CAWSWTGLEQYF	TGTGCCTGGAGCTGGACAGGACTCGAACAGTACTTC
TRBV6-1	TRBJ1-2	.	.	CASRSTSYKNYGYTF	TGTGCCAGCAGGTCTACCAGCTACAAGAACTATGGCTACACCTTC
TRBV13	TRBJ1-4	.	.	CASSLSQGPNEKLFF	TGTGCCAGCAGCTTATCACAGGGCCCTAATGAAAAACTGTTTTTT
TRBV19	TRBJ2-7	.	few	CASSPTPPYEQYF	TGTGCCAGTAGTCCGACACCTCCCTACGAGCAGTACTTC
TRBV9	TRBJ2-2	TRBD2	.	CASSMTSGNTGELFF	TGTGCCAGCAGCATGACTAGCGGGAACACCGGGGAGCTGTTTTTT
TRBV2	TRBJ2-7	TRBD2	.	CASRRAGVNYEQYF	TGTGCCAGCAGGCGAGCGGGAGTTAACTACGAGCAGTACTTC
TRBV19	TRBJ2-5	TRBD1	.	CASRDPGQGALETQYF	TGTGCCAGTAGAGATCCAGGACAGGGGGCTTTAGAGACCCAGTACTTC
TRBV10-3	TRBJ2-7	.	.	CAISVPGYEQYF	TGTGCCATCAGTGTACCGGGTTACGAGCAGTACTTC
TRBV12-5	TRBJ1-1	.	.	CASGSDGRIEAFF	TGTGCTAGTGGTTCCGACGGAAGGATTGAAGCTTTCTTT
TRBV29-1	TRBJ2-3	.	.	CSVEVFVLGAGLFTDTQYF	TGCAGCGTTGAAGTTTTTGTCTTAGGGGCCGGGCTATTCACAGATACGCAGTATTTT
TRBV9	TRBJ1-1	TRBD1	.	CASSVGSPTGEAFF	TGTGCCAGCAGCGTAGGTAGCCCGACAGGGGAAGCTTTCTTT
TRBV9	TRBJ1-1	TRBD1	.	CASSVVGRDRGAFF	TGTGCCAGCAGCGTAGTGGGGCGGGACAGGGGAGCTTTCTTT
TRBV7-9	TRBJ2-4	TRBD1	.	CASSLPGTGGGGNIQYF	TGTGCCAGCAGCTTACCCGGGACAGGGGGCGGAGGCAACATTCAGTACTTC
TRBV5-4	TRBJ2-5	TRBD2	.	CASRRREGETQYF	TGTGCCAGCCGCCGGCGGGAGGGGGAGACCCAGTACTTC
TRBV7-9	TRBJ2-5	.	once	CASSSGRLQETQYF	TGTGCCAGCAGCTCAGGACGACTCCAAGAGACCCAGTACTTC
TRBV18	TRBJ2-2	.	once	CASSPLAPNTGELFF	TGTGCCAGCTCACCCCTAGCCCCGAACACCGGGGAGCTGTTTTTT
TRBV6-6	TRBJ2-3	.	.	CASSGPVQASTDTQYF	TGTGCCAGCAGCGGACCCGTCCAGGCTAGCACAGATACGCAGTATTTT
TRBV4-3	TRBJ2-3	TRBD2	.	CASSQDWTSSTDTQYF	TGCGCCAGCAGCCAAGATTGGACTAGTTCAACAGATACGCAGTATTTT
TRBV19	TRBJ1-1	TRBD1	.	CASSIRTGKTEAFF	TGTGCCAGTAGTATAAGGACAGGGAAAACTGAAGCTTTCTTT
TRBV6-4	TRBJ1-5	.	.	CASSDHRATIQPQHF	TGTGCCAGCAGTGACCACAGGGCAACTATACAGCCCCAGCATTTT
TRBV10-2	TRBJ2-7	.	few	CASSEGLANEQYF	TGCGCCAGCAGTGAAGGTCTGGCGAACGAGCAGTACTTC
TRBV5-5	TRBJ2-3	TRBD2	.	CASSVPGTSGDTDTQYF	TGTGCCAGCAGCGTCCCCGGGACTAGCGGGGACACAGATACGCAGTATTTT
TRBV7-9	TRBJ1-5	.	few	CASSFGVNQPQHF	TGTGCCAGCAGCTTCGGGGTCAATCAGCCCCAGCATTTT
TRBV13	TRBJ2-4	.	once	CASSSGTKAKNIQYF	TGTGCCAGCAGCTCCGGGACAAAGGCCAAAAACATTCAGTACTTC
TRBV5-1	TRBJ1-2	TRBD1	few	CASSSNVGQGEGYTF	TGCGCCAGCAGCTCAAATGTTGGACAGGGAGAAGGCTACACCTTC
TRBV4-2	TRBJ2-7	.	few	CASSQSDSGTYEQYF	TGTGCCAGCAGCCAATCAGACAGTGGTACCTACGAGCAGTACTTC
TRBV6-6	TRBJ2-2	.	.	CASITKGSTNTGELFF	TGTGCCAGCATCACAAAAGGGAGTACGAACACCGGGGAGCTGTTTTTT
TRBV6-1	TRBJ2-2	.	.	CASTQTGNTGELFF	TGTGCCAGCACCCAGACAGGGAACACCGGGGAGCTGTTTTTT
TRBV4-3	TRBJ2-3	.	once	CASSPNEGGGPADTQYF	TGCGCCAGCAGCCCAAATGAGGGGGGAGGACCGGCGGATACGCAGTATTTT
TRBV4-1	TRBJ2-7	.	.	CASSQDVRGPYEQYF	TGCGCCAGCAGCCAAGATGTGCGCGGGCCCTACGAGCAGTACTTC
TRBV4-3	TRBJ1-5	.	.	CASSHWGDQPQHF	TGCGCCAGCAGCCATTGGGGCGATCAGCCCCAGCATTTT
TRBV5-1	TRBJ2-7	.	.	CASSLALGGLDHEQYF	TGCGCCAGCAGCTTGGCCCTTGGAGGCCTAGACCACGAGCAGTACTTC
TRBV9	TRBJ1-4	.	.	CASSFGTDNEKLFF	TGTGCCAGCAGCTTCGGGACGGATAATGAAAAACTGTTTTTT
TRBV19	TRBJ1-2	.	.	CASSRTTPTAFYGYTF	TGTGCCAGTAGTAGGACCACCCCGACTGCTTTTTATGGCTACACCTTC
TRBV6-6	TRBJ1-1	.	.	CASIEQNLNTEAFF	TGTGCCAGCATAGAACAGAACCTGAACACTGAAGCTTTCTTT
TRBV7-8	TRBJ1-1	TRBD1	.	CASSNRGNTEAFF	TGTGCCAGCAGCAACAGGGGGAACACTGAAGCTTTCTTT